This entry is about one T cell receptor (beta chain). A much more abundant neighbour one base away suggests this may be a read error. This sample is part of a study of kidney transplant recipient with SARS-CoV-2 infection. The germline CDR1 and CDR2 sequences are MNHNY and SVGAGI (reference sequence). The CDR3 is made up of 17 amino acids. TCRdb itself ran the reads through MiXCR, one entry per CDR3 protein. The sample has approximately 250,000 distinct CDR3 sequences, more than 25% seen once. The rearrangement joins TRBV6-6 to TRBJ1-2; D gene unclear. Sequenced here: a blood sample, sampled at baseline and on roughly day 110 from a kidney transplant recipient. The receptor's source is a young adult male patient who had COVID-19 and was a kidney transplant recipient. Among the T cells, some may be from the graft donor. CDR3 bases: TGTGCCCGCAGTATGGCCGCAGGTGGGAGAAAGACCTATGGCTACACCTTC. It translates to CARSMAAGGRKTYGYTF.